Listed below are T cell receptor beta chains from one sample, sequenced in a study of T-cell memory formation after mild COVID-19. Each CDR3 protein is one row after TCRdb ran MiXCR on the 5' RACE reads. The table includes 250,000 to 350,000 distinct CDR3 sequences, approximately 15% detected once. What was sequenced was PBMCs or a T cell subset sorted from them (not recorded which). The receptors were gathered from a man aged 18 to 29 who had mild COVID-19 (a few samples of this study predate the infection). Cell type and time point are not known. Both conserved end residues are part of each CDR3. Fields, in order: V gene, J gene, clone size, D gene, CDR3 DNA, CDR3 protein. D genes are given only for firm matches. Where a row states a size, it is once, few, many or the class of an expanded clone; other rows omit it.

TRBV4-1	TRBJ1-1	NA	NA	TGCGCCAGCAGCCAAGGACCTGGGTCTGACGCTTTCTTT	CASSQGPGSDAFF
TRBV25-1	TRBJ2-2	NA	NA	TGTGCCAGCAGTGACTTTGGACAGAACACCGGGGAGCTGTTTTTT	CASSDFGQNTGELFF
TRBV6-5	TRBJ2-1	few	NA	TGTGCCAGCAGTTACTCGCGGACCCAGCGTCTTGAGCAGTTCTTC	CASSYSRTQRLEQFF
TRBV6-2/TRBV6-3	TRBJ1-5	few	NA	TGTGCCAGCAGTTATTTAAGCAATCAGCCCCAGCATTTT	CASSYLSNQPQHF
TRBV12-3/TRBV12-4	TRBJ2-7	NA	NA	TGTGCCAGCACCTCCGACAGGTCCTACGAGCAGTACTTC	CASTSDRSYEQYF
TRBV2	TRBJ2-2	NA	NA	TGTGCCAGCAGTGAAGCGCAAGGGACCGGGGAGCTGTTTTTT	CASSEAQGTGELFF
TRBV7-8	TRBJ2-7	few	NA	TGTGCCAGCAGCTCGCAGCAAGGCTACGAGCAGTACTTC	CASSSQQGYEQYF
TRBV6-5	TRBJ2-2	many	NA	TGTGCCAGCAGGCCTTATAGGACAACCACAAAAAGGCCCGGGGAGCTGTTTTTT	CASRPYRTTTKRPGELFF
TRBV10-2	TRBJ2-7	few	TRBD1	TGCGCCAGCAGTGGGGACAGGGGTTCTCACGAGCAGTACTTC	CASSGDRGSHEQYF
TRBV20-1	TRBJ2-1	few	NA	TGCAGTGGCAATGAGCAGTTCTTC	CSGNEQFF
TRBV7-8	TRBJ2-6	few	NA	TGTGCCAGCAGCACCCGGGGACGGCTCGCTGGGGCCAACGTCCTGACTTTC	CASSTRGRLAGANVLTF
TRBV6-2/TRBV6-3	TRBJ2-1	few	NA	TGTGCCAGCACCGAGGGGGGGGGTACGGAGTTCTTC	CASTEGGGTEFF
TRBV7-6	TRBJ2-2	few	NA	TGTGCCAGCAGCGTAAGGACCCGGGGCACCGGGGAGCTGTTTTTT	CASSVRTRGTGELFF
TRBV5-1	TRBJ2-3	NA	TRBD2	TGCGCCAGCAGCTTGTATGGCGGGGGATTCACAGATACGCAGTATTTT	CASSLYGGGFTDTQYF
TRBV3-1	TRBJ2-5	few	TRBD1	TGTGCCAGCAGCCCGGACAGGGAGTGGGCCCAGTACTTC	CASSPDREWAQYF
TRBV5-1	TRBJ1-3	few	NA	TGCGCCAGCAGCACGTACGGGGGTCCGAATGGAAACACCATATATTTT	CASSTYGGPNGNTIYF
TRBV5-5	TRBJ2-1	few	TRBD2	TGTGCCAGCAGCTTCAGCGGGGGGGCTTTTGACAATGAGCAGTTCTTC	CASSFSGGAFDNEQFF
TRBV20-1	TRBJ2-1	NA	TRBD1	TGCAGTGTTCCAACAGGGGTAGTTGGGCAGTTCTTC	CSVPTGVVGQFF
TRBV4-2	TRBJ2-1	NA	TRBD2	TGTGCCAGCAGCTTCAGGACAACCGATGAGACTAGCGGGGCGGGGGATGAGCAGTTCTTC	CASSFRTTDETSGAGDEQFF
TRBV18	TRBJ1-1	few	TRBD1	TGTGCCAGCTCACTATCGACAGGGGGGTACACTGAAGCTTTCTTT	CASSLSTGGYTEAFF
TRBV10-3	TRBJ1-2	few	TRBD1	TGTGCCATCAGTGTAAGGGACAGGGACGATGGCTACACCTTC	CAISVRDRDDGYTF
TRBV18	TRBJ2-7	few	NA	TGTGCCAGCACTTCTAGCTCCTACGAGCAGTACTTC	CASTSSSYEQYF
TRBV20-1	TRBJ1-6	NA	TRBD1	TGCAGTGCTGCCGGGACAGTTAATTCACCCCTCCACTTT	CSAAGTVNSPLHF
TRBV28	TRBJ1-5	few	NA	TGTGCCAGCAGTTTATTACCGGGGACCAATCAGCCCCAGCATTTT	CASSLLPGTNQPQHF
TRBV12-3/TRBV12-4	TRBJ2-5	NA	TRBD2	TGTGCCAGCAGTCCTAGCGGGGGGGCCCAGACCCAGTACTTC	CASSPSGGAQTQYF
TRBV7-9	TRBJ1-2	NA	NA	TGTGCCAGCAGCCCGGACGGAGTCAACTATGGCTACACCTTC	CASSPDGVNYGYTF
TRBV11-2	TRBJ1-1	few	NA	TGTGCCAGCGCCGCAGGGCGAGTTTCTGAAGCTTTCTTT	CASAAGRVSEAFF
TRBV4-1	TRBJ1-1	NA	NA	TGCGCCAGCAGCCCCCCCACCATGGACACTGAAGCTTTCTTT	CASSPPTMDTEAFF
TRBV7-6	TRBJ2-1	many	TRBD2	TGTGCCAGCAGCCCCGGAGTAGCGGGGGGGCGAGGCTACAATGAGCAGTTCTTC	CASSPGVAGGRGYNEQFF
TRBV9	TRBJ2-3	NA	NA	TGTGCCAGCAGCGACGACAGTGACTACACAGATACGCAGTATTTT	CASSDDSDYTDTQYF
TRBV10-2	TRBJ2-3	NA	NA	TGCGCCAGCAGTGGACTGAAAACAGATACGCAGTATTTT	CASSGLKTDTQYF
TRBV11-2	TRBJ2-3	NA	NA	TGTGCCAGCAGCTACGCCCCAGCAGATACGCAGTATTTT	CASSYAPADTQYF
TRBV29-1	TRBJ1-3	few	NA	TGCAGCGTTCAGCCGGGGACTGGAAACACCATATATTTT	CSVQPGTGNTIYF
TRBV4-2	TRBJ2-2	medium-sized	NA	TGTGCCAGCAGCCAAGAGGGGGACCCCTCCACCGGGGAGCTGTTTTTT	CASSQEGDPSTGELFF
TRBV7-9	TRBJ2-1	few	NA	TGTGCCAGCAGCACCCCGGGACCGAGATACAATGAGCAGTTCTTC	CASSTPGPRYNEQFF
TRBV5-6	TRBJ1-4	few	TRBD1	TGTGCCAGCAGCTCCCAGGGGGAAGCTGAAAAACTGTTTTTT	CASSSQGEAEKLFF
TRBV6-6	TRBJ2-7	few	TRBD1	TGTGCCAGCACCGGACAGGGTAACACCTACGAGCAGTACTTC	CASTGQGNTYEQYF
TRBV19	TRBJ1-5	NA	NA	TGTGCCAGTACCCCCAGGACAGCCAGCAATCAGCCCCAGCATTTT	CASTPRTASNQPQHF
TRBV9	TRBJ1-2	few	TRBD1	TGTGCCAGCAGCGCCCGAGGACAGGGAGGCTACACCTTC	CASSARGQGGYTF
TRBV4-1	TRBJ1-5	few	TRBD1	TGCGCCAGCAGTCCTACAGGGGGTCGCAATCAGCCCCAGCATTTT	CASSPTGGRNQPQHF
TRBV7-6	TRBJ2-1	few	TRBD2	TGTGCCAGCAGCTCCCCCTTGGCGGGGGTCAATGAGCAGTTCTTC	CASSSPLAGVNEQFF
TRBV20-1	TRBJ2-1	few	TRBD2	TGCAGTGCTCCGGACCCTAGCGGGAGATCCTACAATGAGCAGTTCTTC	CSAPDPSGRSYNEQFF
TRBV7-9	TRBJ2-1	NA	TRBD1	TGTGCCAGCAGTTCAGGACAGGGAAGAAACAATGAGCAGTTCTTC	CASSSGQGRNNEQFF
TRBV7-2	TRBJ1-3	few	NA	TGTGCCAGCAGCTTAGGGCTGAGCTCTGGAAACACCATATATTTT	CASSLGLSSGNTIYF
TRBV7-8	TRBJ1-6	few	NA	TGTGCCAGCAGCTCGGTTAACAGGGTAGTAGACTCACCCCTCCACTTT	CASSSVNRVVDSPLHF
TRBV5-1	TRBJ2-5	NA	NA	TGCGCCAGCAGCTTGGCCTTAGGGGGGGCGGAGACCCAGTACTTC	CASSLALGGAETQYF
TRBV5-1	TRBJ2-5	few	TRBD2	TGCGCCAGCAGCTTTAGCGGGGGGCCTAGGGAGACCCAGTACTTC	CASSFSGGPRETQYF